This T cell receptor beta chain was recovered during a study of cytotoxic CD8 clonotypes in ibrutinib-treated CLL. Study findings and constraints: Clonality was higher at ibrutinib response and returned toward baseline at progression. Treatment left the uncommon public clonotypes either contracted or stable in frequency.

Worth noting for this clone: Antigen: not known.

V shed 5 bases, J shed 4 bases, and the junction held 15 bases outside the gene matches. The CDR3 runs to 17 residues. CDR1 and CDR2 from the germline V gene are LGHNT and FRNRAP. TCRdb keeps only in-frame clones here, not all; method: immunoSEQ multiplex PCR. Of roughly 300,000 clones listed, more than 70% are singletons. Material: PBMCs, obtained at disease progression, from a patient treated with ibrutinib. This receptor was taken from a human donor with chronic lymphocytic leukemia. V and J are TRBV12-5 and TRBJ2-7; 9 nucleotides line up with TRBD1. This CDR3 is CASGHTKPGQGPYEQYF. CDR3 sequence (DNA): TGTGCTAGTGGTCATACTAAACCGGGACAGGGCCCTTACGAGCAGTACTTC.